This TCR beta chain comes out of a study of shared clonotypes between healthy human individuals. The trim removed 3 bases at V and 4 bases at J, leaving 8 bases unmatched. CDR3 length: 15 residues. Germline V CDR1 and CDR2: MNHEY, SMNVEV (reference sequence). The table came from immunoSEQ multiplex PCR; TCRdb's copy has only in-frame clones and leaves some out. The table has approximately 400,000 clones, roughly 96% seen once. This receptor was obtained from a man aged 25-45 years in good health. Source material: memory CD8+ T cells sorted from blood. Subset described: CD45RO+ cells pooled with CCR7-negative TemRA cells. The rearrangement joins TRBV27 to TRBJ2-7, with 8 bases matching TRBD1. CDR3 DNA: TGTGCCAGCAGTTTTAAGCAGGGGGCGAGGTACGAGCAGTACTTC. Translating gives CASSFKQGARYEQYF.